Presented here are 20 T cell receptor beta chains from one specimen sequenced in a study of cytomegalovirus exposure and HLA in healthy donors. The PCR ran on 60 Vbeta and 13 Jbeta primers. Using immunoSEQ multiplex PCR, the repertoire was profiled, and TCRdb retains in-frame clones only, with some absent. The table includes 100,000 to 150,000 clones, less than 85% detected once. The sequenced sample was PBMCs. The receptors derive from a female donor in good health and CMV-seronegative.

There are a few counts of this clone. This rearrangement joins TRBV18 to TRBJ2-1; 10 bases align to TRBD2. Unmatched junction bases numbered 8, after V lost 5 bases and J lost 7 bases. Germline V lookup: CDR1 KGHSH, CDR2 LQKENI. The CDR3 contains 15 residues. CDR3 sequence reads: CASSIRTSGLNEQFF. CDR3 DNA: TGTGCCAGCTCAATACGGACTAGCGGTTTGAATGAGCAGTTCTTC.

Notes on this clone: Since no conserved phenylalanine or tryptophan closes the CDR3, a read error is the likely cause. The chain links TRBV6-5 to TRBJ2-4; 10 positions match TRBD1. Trimming removed 6 bases from V and 8 bases from J; junction bases left unmatched: 7. This CDR3 contains 14 residues. Germline CDR1 and CDR2: MNHEY and SVGAGI. The CDR3 is CASSLTDRGDIQYL. The CDR3 nucleotides are TGTGCCAGCAGCCTGACGGACAGGGGGGACATTCAGTACCTC.

V and J are TRBV14 and TRBJ1-1; D unclear. There are 15 residues in the CDR3. Looked up from germline, CDR1 is SGHDN and CDR2 is FVKESK. Trimming pared 4 bases from V and 2 bases from J, leaving 14 bases between. The CDR3 DNA reads TGTGCCAGCAGCCTGCTGAACGGTATAAACACTGAAGCTTTCTTT. Translation gives CASSLLNGINTEAFF. Full variable domain (remainder filled in from reference TRBV14 and TRBJ1-1): EAGVTQFPSHSVIEKGQTVTLRCDPISGHDNLYWYRRVMGKEIKFLLHFVKESKQDESGMPNNRFLAERTGGTYSTLKVQPAELEDSGVYFCASSLLNGINTEAFFGQGTRLTVV.

CDR3 sequence reads: CASKTSVGNTEAFF. In nucleotides, the CDR3 is TGTGCCAGTAAAACAAGCGTTGGGAACACTGAAGCTTTCTTT. The chain has TRBV19 and TRBJ1-1; no definite D call. The germline V gene has CDR1 LNHDA and CDR2 SQIVND (reference sequence). Trimming took off 7 bases at V and 1 base at J, with 13 bases between the two ends. This CDR3 is 14 amino acids long.

As regards this clone: This CDR3 is also generated by other DNA sequences in the sample. The genes are TRBV9 and TRBJ1-6, with 11 bases aligning to TRBD1. Germline CDR1 reads SGDLS; CDR2 reads YYNGEE. V shed 3 bases and J 9 bases; nucleotides not matched to a gene: 2. The CDR3 contains 14 residues. Written as DNA, the CDR3 is TGTGCCAGCAGCGCAGGGACAGGGGGTTCACCCCTCCACTTT. It encodes CASSAGTGGSPLHF.

This sequence joins TRBV21-1 and TRBJ2-1; TRBD2 reflects the table's D call only, with no check against the DNA. TRBV21-1 represents a pseudogene. The CDR3 loop spans 16 amino acids. CDR3 nucleotide sequence: TGTGCCAGCCAAAGAACTAGCGGGGGTCCCGAGGGTGAGCAGTTCTTC. Protein sequence: CASQRTSGGPEGEQFF.

The CDR3 nucleotides are TGTGCCAGCAGTGGGCGGGGGGGAGGTGAGCAGTTCTTC. Translated, it gives CASSGRGGGEQFF. The rearrangement uses TRBV2 and TRBJ2-1; 9 bases map to TRBD2. The CDR3 totals 13 residues. V gave up 4 bases and J gave up 9 bases; unmatched junction bases: 4. The germline CDR1 and CDR2 sequences are SNHLY and FYNNEI. The entire variable domain, with the rest obtained from reference TRBV2 and TRBJ2-1, is as follows: EPEVTQTPSHQVTQMGQEVILRCVPISNHLYFYWYRQILGQKVEFLVSFYNNEISEKSEIFDDQFSVERPDGSNFTLKIRSTKLEDSAMYFCASSGRGGGEQFFGPGTRLTVL.

This clone was recorded only once. This sequence joins TRBV2 and TRBJ2-7; 10 bases fit TRBD1. V lost 4 bases and J lost 2; bases outside the gene matches: 2. The germline gives CDR1 SNHLY, CDR2 FYNNEI. The CDR3 has 14 amino acids. CDR3: CASSAGTGAYEQYF. DNA for the CDR3: TGTGCCAGCAGTGCCGGGACAGGGGCCTACGAGCAGTACTTC.

This rearrangement joins TRBV5-6 to TRBJ2-2, with a possible D match to TRBD1 (6 bases). CDR1 and CDR2 from the germline V gene are SGHDT and YYEEEE. CDR3 length equals 15 residues. V shed 0 bases and J shed 3 bases, with 9 bases lying between them. The CDR3 here is CASSLEGEYTGELFF. The CDR3 nucleotides are TGTGCCAGCAGCTTGGAGGGGGAATACACCGGGGAGCTGTTTTTT.

This clone was seen a handful of times. This chain links TRBV29-1 with TRBJ1-2; 10 bases are a match to TRBD1. J gave up 8 bases and V 3 bases, and 3 bases lay outside the gene matches. Germline CDR1 and CDR2: SQVTM and ANQGSEA. The CDR3 has 12 residues. The CDR3, as DNA: TGCAGCGTTGATGGGACAGGGGTCGGCTACACCTTC. This codes for CSVDGTGVGYTF.

V gene TRBV2 combines with J gene TRBJ2-1; 12 nucleotides align to TRBD2. V dropped 6 bases and J dropped 4; count of bases not matched to a gene: 7. Germline-derived CDR1 and CDR2 are SNHLY and FYNNEI. The length of the CDR3 is 16 residues. CDR3 residues: CASRARTSGIYNEQFF. CDR3 DNA sequence: TGTGCCAGCAGGGCCAGGACTAGCGGGATATACAATGAGCAGTTCTTC.

This chain joins TRBV28 and TRBJ2-7, with TRBD1 identical over 10 bases. V was clipped by 5 bases and J by 2 bases; unmatched bases: 3. This CDR3 spans 14 amino acids. CDR1 is MDHEN and CDR2 is SYDVKM in the germline V gene. The CDR3 protein is CASSRDRGPYEQYF. The CDR3 DNA follows: TGTGCCAGCAGTCGGGACAGGGGCCCCTACGAGCAGTACTTC.

This sequence joins TRBV5-4 and TRBJ2-7; 7 nucleotides match TRBD1. V gave up 6 bases and J gave up 0 bases; unmatched junction bases: 3. This CDR3 spans 13 amino acids. CDR1 and CDR2 (germline): SGHNT, YYREEE (reference sequence). The CDR3 here is CASTRQGSYEQYF. As DNA, the CDR3 is TGTGCCAGCACCCGACAGGGCTCCTACGAGCAGTACTTC.

The V and J genes are TRBV5-1 and TRBJ2-5; 13 positions match TRBD2. The CDR3 length is 16 residues. Germline lookup yields CDR1 SGHRS and CDR2 YFSETQ. V lost 4 bases, J lost 5 bases, and 8 bases stayed unmatched. For the CDR3, the DNA is TGCGCCAGCAGCCCCGGACTAGCGGGAGCGGAGGAGACCCAGTACTTC. Translation: CASSPGLAGAEETQYF.

The rearrangement uses TRBV4-1 and TRBJ1-5; 9 nucleotides agree with TRBD1. Germline-derived CDR1 and CDR2 are MGHRA and YSYEKL. The CDR3 extends over 15 amino acids. Germline trimming cut 5 bases from V and 6 bases from J; bases unmatched to any gene: 8. DNA for the CDR3: TGCGCCAGCAGCACCTGGACAGGGGACGCTCAGCCCCAGCATTTT. This encodes CASSTWTGDAQPQHF.

V gene TRBV12-5 combines with J gene TRBJ1-1, with D possibly TRBD1 on 5 matching bases. Germline loops: CDR1 LGHNT, CDR2 FRNRAP. Trimming removed 0 bases from V and 5 bases from J, with 13 bases in between. The CDR3 runs 15 residues. The CDR3 DNA reads TGTGCTAGTGGTTTGGTACGCAGCAGGGCGACTGAAGCTTTCTTT. Translated: CASGLVRSRATEAFF.

As DNA, the CDR3 is TGTGCCAGCTCACCACCAGGTCGCAAGGAGGAAGCTTTCTTT. Its translation is CASSPPGRKEEAFF. The chain joins TRBV18 to TRBJ1-1; unclear D gene. Between the trimmed V and J ends, which lost 0 bases and 8 bases, there was a span of 13 bases. Germline assignment: CDR1 KGHSH and CDR2 LQKENI. This CDR3 spans 14 amino acids.

The chain uses TRBV19 and TRBJ2-7; D not resolved. CDR3 size: 13 residues. Germline V gene data show CDR1 as LNHDA and CDR2 as SQIVND (reference sequence). V was clipped by 5 bases and J by 6 bases, with 14 bases between them. Here the CDR3 reads CASSVKGDFEQYF. The CDR3 DNA reads as TGTGCCAGTAGTGTAAAAGGAGATTTCGAGCAGTACTTC.

The chain couples TRBV30 to TRBJ2-6; D not resolved. Between the trimmed V and J ends, which lost 2 bases and 0 bases, there was a span of 11 bases. Germline V gene lookup returns CDR1 GTSNPN and CDR2 SVGIG (reference sequence). The CDR3 extends over 16 amino acids. The CDR3 region has the DNA TGTGCCTGGAGTCCGCCGAAACTCTCTGGGGCCAACGTCCTGACTTTC. Its translation: CAWSPPKLSGANVLTF.

The rearrangement joins TRBV28 to TRBJ1-5; no reliable D call. The CDR3 loop spans 16 amino acids. Per germline, CDR1 MDHEN and CDR2 SYDVKM. Trimming stripped 3 bases from V and 4 bases from J, with 16 bases between. In nucleotides, the CDR3 is TGTGCCAGCAGTTTGACGCGACTGGCACCGAATCAGCCCCAGCATTTT. Its protein is CASSLTRLAPNQPQHF.